The next 21 T cell receptor beta chains were all read from a single sample in a study of blood T cell repertoires in COVID-19. Method: immunoSEQ multiplex PCR; TCRdb's copy keeps in-frame clones and lacks some. The sample contains roughly 35,000 clones, approximately 81% of which appear only once. Sequenced sample: peripheral blood. These receptors came from an elderly man with acute or convalescent COVID-19.

There are a few counts of this clone. The V gene is TRBV6-5, the J gene TRBJ1-4, with D possibly being TRBD1 (5 bases). The V gene lost 9 bases and the J gene lost 1 base, with 15 bases spanning the gap. The CDR3 sequence is 15 residues long. The germline V gene has CDR1 MNHEY and CDR2 SVGAGI. CDR3 region: CASREGIGTNEKLFF. The DNA of the CDR3 is TGTGCCAGTAGGGAGGGGATAGGAACTAATGAAAAACTGTTTTTT.

V usage is TRBV11-2 and J usage is TRBJ2-2; maybe TRBD1 (5 bases). Trimming left V 4 bases short and J 4 bases short, with 10 bases between. This CDR3 has 14 residues. Germline loops: CDR1 SGHAT, CDR2 FQNNGV. The DNA of the CDR3 is TGTGCCAGCAGCTCCCGACAGACCACCGGGGAGCTGTTTTTT. Its translation: CASSSRQTTGELFF.

A few counts support this clone. The chain joins TRBV29-1 to TRBJ2-1; D may be TRBD2 (6 bases). Germline loops: CDR1 SQVTM, CDR2 ANQGSEA. V dropped 7 bases and J dropped 9 bases, with 19 bases sitting between them. CDR3 length: 13 amino acids. CDR3 loop: CSASYGSGSEQFF. In nucleotides, the CDR3 is TGCAGCGCCTCCTACGGATCCGGGAGTGAGCAGTTCTTC.

Notes on this clone: One junction end does not reproduce the germline sequence, and a read error may be involved. CDR3: CSVEGQGASTF. CDR3 nucleotides: TGCAGCGTAGAAGGCCAGGGGGCAAGCACCTTC. This chain links TRBV29-1 with TRBJ1-2, with 8 positions matching TRBD1. The CDR3 sequence is 11 residues long. The germline V gene has CDR1 SQVTM and CDR2 ANQGSEA.

This chain links TRBV10-1 with TRBJ1-1; D is possibly TRBD1 (5 bases). Trimming took 8 bases from V and 5 from J, leaving 12 bases between them. Germline-derived CDR1 and CDR2 are WNHNN and SYGVQD (reference sequence). The CDR3 spans 12 residues. CDR3 protein: CASVQGGTEAFF. The CDR3 DNA follows: TGCGCCAGCGTGCAGGGTGGAACTGAAGCTTTCTTT.

The rearrangement joins TRBV3-1 (or the pseudogene TRBV3-2) to TRBJ2-1; TRBD2 matches 8 bases. The germline gives CDR1 LGHDT, CDR2 YNNKEL (reference sequence). The CDR3 length is 18 residues. V dropped 6 bases and J dropped 7; count of bases not matched to a gene: 20. This CDR3 is CASSQRGVAGNSRNEQFF. The CDR3 DNA is TGTGCCAGCAGTCAAAGAGGGGTAGCGGGGAATAGTCGAAATGAGCAGTTCTTC.

The gene calls are TRBV29-1 and TRBJ2-5, with 8 bases that match TRBD1. The CDR3 is made up of 14 amino acids. CDR1 is SQVTM, CDR2 ANQGSEA, per germline. With V trimmed by 2 bases and J by 5 bases, 7 bases remained unmatched. For the CDR3, the DNA is TGCAGCGTTGAAACCCCGACAGGGGCCGAGACCCAGTACTTC. It specifies CSVETPTGAETQYF.

The chain is built from TRBV25-1 and TRBJ1-6; D gene uncertain. V was shortened by 4 bases and J by 9 bases, with 7 bases between the two germline ends. CDR1 is MGHDK and CDR2 is SYGVNS in the germline V gene. This CDR3 contains 12 residues. The CDR3 here is CASSGPGSPLHF. The CDR3 nucleotides read TGTGCCAGCAGTGGCCCGGGTTCACCCCTCCACTTT.

This chain links TRBV19 with TRBJ2-5; 7 nucleotides align to TRBD2. V lost 2 bases to trimming and J lost 5 bases; unmatched junction nucleotides: 2. The V gene's germline CDR1 is LNHDA and CDR2 SQIVND (reference sequence). The CDR3 runs to 13 residues. This chain's CDR3 is CASSILGGETQYF. The CDR3 coding sequence is TGTGCCAGTAGTATACTGGGGGGGGAGACCCAGTACTTC. The full variable domain, its missing parts supplied by reference TRBV19 and TRBJ2-5, is DGGITQSPKYLFRKEGQNVTLSCEQNLNHDAMYWYRQDPGQGLRLIYYSQIVNDFQKGDIAEGYSVSREKKESFPLTVTSAQKNPTAFYLCASSILGGETQYFGPGTRLLVL.

The V and J genes are TRBV5-1 and TRBJ2-1; D is unresolved. Germline CDR1 reads SGHRS; CDR2 reads YFSETQ. The V end was cut by 4 bases, the J end by 6 bases, with 11 bases between. The CDR3 extends over 13 amino acids. In nucleotides, the CDR3 is TGCGCCAGCAGCCCCGAGTCTCTCAATGAGCAGTTCTTC. Amino acid sequence: CASSPESLNEQFF.

The gene calls are TRBV18 and TRBJ1-6, with TRBD1 matching over 8 bases. V lost 2 bases, J lost 7 bases, and 13 bases stayed unmatched. This CDR3 region has 18 residues. Germline assignment: CDR1 KGHSH and CDR2 LQKENI. The CDR3 nucleotides are TGTGCCAGCTCACCATCAGCCGGGACAGGCTCACCCAATTCACCCCTCCACTTT. Protein product: CASSPSAGTGSPNSPLHF.

This chain links TRBV3-1 (or the pseudogene TRBV3-2) with TRBJ2-2; D is uncertain. This CDR3 region has 15 residues. Trimming left V 0 bases short and J 7 bases short, with 12 bases between. Germline-derived CDR1 and CDR2 are LGHDT and YNNKEL (reference sequence). The CDR3 loop is CASSQDLKRFGELFF. The CDR3 DNA follows: TGTGCCAGCAGCCAAGATTTGAAGAGGTTCGGGGAGCTGTTTTTT.

The chain carries TRBV6-5 and TRBJ1-1; D is unresolved. From germline, CDR1 is MNHEY and CDR2 SVGAGI. The CDR3 contains 14 residues. With 5 bases removed from V and 0 bases from J, the gap between germline ends came to 10 bases. The CDR3 DNA sequence: TGTGCCAGCAGTCTGAGGGCTTTGAACACTGAAGCTTTCTTT. This gives the protein CASSLRALNTEAFF.

J is TRBJ2-2 and V is TRBV6-5; TRBD1 aligns across 11 bases. The germline V gene encodes CDR1 MNHEY and CDR2 SVGAGI. V shed 4 bases and J 6 bases; nucleotides not matched to a gene: 4. This CDR3 is 15 amino acids long. CDR3 sequence (DNA): TGTGCCAGCAGTTCCGGGACAGGGGGATCCGGGGAGCTGTTTTTT. Its translation: CASSSGTGGSGELFF.

The rearrangement links TRBV9 to TRBJ2-3; TRBD2 aligns across 8 bases. With 4 bases clipped from V and 3 bases from J, the junction kept 7 bases outside the gene matches. The CDR3 covers 15 residues. Germline assignment: CDR1 SGDLS and CDR2 YYNGEE. CDR3 coding DNA: TGTGCCAGCAGCCCGCGACTAGCGTTAACAGATACGCAGTATTTT. Translated, it gives CASSPRLALTDTQYF.

V usage is TRBV11-2 and J usage is TRBJ1-2; 9 nucleotides align to TRBD1. The V and J ends lost 5 bases and 6 bases, in that order; junction bases with no gene match: 13. The length of the CDR3 is 16 residues. Germline-derived CDR1 and CDR2 are SGHAT and FQNNGV. As DNA, the CDR3 is TGTGCCAGCAGCCCGCCGTATTCCACAGGGGGCAATGGCTACACCTTC. Encoded protein: CASSPPYSTGGNGYTF.

In this sample, this clone turned up once. The rearrangement links TRBV7-2 to TRBJ2-1, with D perhaps matching TRBD1 (5 bases). This CDR3 spans 16 amino acids. Trimming stripped 3 bases from V and 1 base from J, with 13 bases between. Germline CDR1 reads SGHTA; CDR2 reads FQGNSA. The CDR3 loop reads CASSFIRARSYNEQFF. DNA for the CDR3: TGTGCCAGCAGCTTTATCAGGGCTCGATCCTACAATGAGCAGTTCTTC.

The chain is built from TRBV29-1 and TRBJ1-5, with no clear D. Germline CDR1 is SQVTM and CDR2 is ANQGSEA. The V end lost 4 bases, the J end lost 6 bases, and 16 bases lay between the germline ends. The CDR3 length is 14 residues. The CDR3 loop is CSVGQHGRGQPQHF. As DNA, the CDR3 is TGCAGCGTTGGTCAACATGGTCGGGGTCAGCCCCAGCATTTT.

This sequence joins TRBV13 and TRBJ1-2; the match to TRBD1 covers 7 bases. V gave up 6 bases and J gave up 3 bases; unmatched junction bases: 13. This CDR3 comprises 16 residues. Germline CDR1 and CDR2: PRHDT and FYEKMQ (reference sequence). The CDR3: CASSSLGTDRDYGYTF. The CDR3 DNA reads TGTGCCAGCAGTTCCTTGGGGACAGATAGGGACTATGGCTACACCTTC.

This CDR3 is CASSWLAPGELFF. The CDR3, as DNA: TGTGCCAGCAGCTGGCTAGCTCCCGGGGAGCTGTTTTTT. This rearrangement joins TRBV7-2 to TRBJ2-2; tentative D call: TRBD2 (5 bases). CDR1 is SGHTA, CDR2 FQGNSA, per germline. The CDR3 has 13 amino acids. V was clipped by 4 bases and J by 6 bases, with 9 bases between them.

The chain links TRBV19 to TRBJ2-3; possible D gene TRBD2, 6 bases. Trimming stripped 8 bases from V and 2 bases from J, with 14 bases between. The CDR3 is made up of 14 amino acids. Germline CDR1 reads LNHDA; CDR2 reads SQIVND (reference sequence). This chain's CDR3 is CASRRQGLTDTQYF. The CDR3 bases are TGTGCCAGTCGAAGGCAGGGACTCACAGATACGCAGTATTTT.